Reported below is one T cell receptor beta chain. This specimen belongs to a study of blood T cell repertoires in COVID-19. Study details: Sources were T cells, B-cell-depleted T cells, or PBMCs; the material itself was cDNA or gDNA.

Original processing notes: Cell counts per sample came from amplifying reference gene primers. Generated by immunoSEQ multiplex PCR, the TCRdb table keeps only in-frame clones and is missing some. From that table come the V and J calls and clone size; the DNA was used to work out D and trimming. The profile shows 90,000 to 100,000 clones, about 85% of them singletons. CDR3 length equals 13 residues. V shed 4 bases, J shed 3 bases, and the junction held 2 bases outside the gene matches. Germline-derived CDR1 and CDR2 are LNHDA and SQIVND (reference sequence). This TCR came from a man aged 65 to 79 with acute or convalescent COVID-19. Sample: peripheral blood. The J gene is TRBJ1-1, the V gene TRBV19; 7 nucleotides agree with TRBD1. CDR3 amino acids: CASSTQGDTEAFF. DNA of the CDR3: TGTGCCAGTAGTACCCAGGGGGACACTGAAGCTTTCTTT. Full variable domain (outside the CDR3, taken from reference TRBV19 and TRBJ1-1): DGGITQSPKYLFRKEGQNVTLSCEQNLNHDAMYWYRQDPGQGLRLIYYSQIVNDFQKGDIAEGYSVSREKKESFPLTVTSAQKNPTAFYLCASSTQGDTEAFFGQGTRLTVV.